The clone carrying this TCR beta chain was seen a single time. Trimming took off 0 bases at V and 5 bases at J, with 13 bases between the two ends. The CDR3 runs 15 residues. The germline V gene encodes CDR1 MNHEY and CDR2 SVGAGI. These data belong to a study of control samples from healthy donors and cancer patients. Clones were sequenced by immunoSEQ multiplex PCR, and TCRdb holds only the in-frame ones, with some missing. The sample lists 150,000 or so clones; over 85% were seen once. The genes are TRBV6-5 and TRBJ1-1; D possibly corresponds to TRBD1 (5 bases). This sequence originates from a woman in her 40s in good health. Sequences were obtained from blood. CDR3 protein: CASSYSSSEGTEAFF. DNA of the CDR3: TGTGCCAGCAGTTACTCCTCATCAGAGGGGACTGAAGCTTTCTTT.